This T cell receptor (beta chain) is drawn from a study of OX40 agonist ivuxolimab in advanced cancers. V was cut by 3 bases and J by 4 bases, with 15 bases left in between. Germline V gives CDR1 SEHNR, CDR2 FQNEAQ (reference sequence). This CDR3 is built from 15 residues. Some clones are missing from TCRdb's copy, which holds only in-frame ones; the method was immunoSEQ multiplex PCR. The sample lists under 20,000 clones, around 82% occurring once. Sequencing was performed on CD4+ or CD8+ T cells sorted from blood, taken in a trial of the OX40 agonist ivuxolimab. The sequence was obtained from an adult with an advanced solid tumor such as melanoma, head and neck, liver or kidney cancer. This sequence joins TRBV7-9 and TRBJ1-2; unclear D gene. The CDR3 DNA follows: TGTGCCAGCAGCTTTTCGGGCAATTTATTCTATGGCTACACCTTC. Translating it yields CASSFSGNLFYGYTF.